The 28 T cell receptor beta chains below come from one sample, sequenced in a study of T cell clonality in common variable immunodeficiency. Profiled with immunoSEQ multiplex PCR; TCRdb holds only in-frame clones, not every one. Singletons are absent from the sample, which has tens of thousands of clones. The sequenced sample consisted of peripheral blood mononuclear cells. These receptors were obtained from a person between 18 and 69 years old in good health.

This clone was seen a handful of times. The read ends 3 residues shy of where the CDR3 ends; the end is completed using the germline J gene. V usage is TRBV2 and J usage is TRBJ2-3; 12 bases line up with TRBD2. Germline V CDR1 and CDR2: SNHLY, FYNNEI. V shed 8 bases and J 6 bases; nucleotides not matched to a gene: 15. This CDR3 has 17 residues. The DNA read from the CDR3 is TGTGCCAGCCCGCAAGCTCTAGCGGGGGGGCCGGGGGATACG. It yields the protein CASPQALAGGPGDT. The full CDR3 protein reads CASPQALAGGPGDTQYF. Full variable domain (outside the CDR3, taken from reference TRBV2 and TRBJ2-3): EPEVTQTPSHQVTQMGQEVILRCVPISNHLYFYWYRQILGQKVEFLVSFYNNEISEKSEIFDDQFSVERPDGSNFTLKIRSTKLEDSAMYFCASPQALAGGPGDTQYFGPGTRLTVL.

This clone has at least ten counts. The CDR3 extends 3 residues past the end of the read, so its final part is completed from the germline J gene. This chain links TRBV20-1 with TRBJ1-4; D might be TRBD1 (5 bases). Deletions cut 3 bases from V and 5 bases from J, with 10 bases between. The germline V gene encodes CDR1 DFQATT and CDR2 SNEGSKA (reference sequence). This CDR3 is built from 13 residues. The CDR3 sequence: CSARGLRNEKLFF. The CDR3 DNA, read in part, is TGCAGTGCTAGGGGACTCAGAAATGAAAAA.

Concerning this clone: This likely reflects a read error, since a far larger clone is one base away. Read sequence stops 3 residues before the CDR3 end, and the germline J gene provides the missing end. This chain uses TRBV7-6 with TRBJ2-7; 8 bases are a match to TRBD1. CDR3 length equals 15 residues. V lost 5 bases to trimming and J lost 3 bases; unmatched junction nucleotides: 9. Germline-derived CDR1 and CDR2 are SGHVS and FNYEAQ. Here the CDR3 reads CASSPGQGPVYEQYF. CDR3 DNA (partial): TGTGCCAGCAGCCCCGGACAGGGCCCCGTCTACGAG.

This clone showed up many times. The read ends 3 residues before the CDR3 terminus; that terminus is restored from the germline J gene. V usage is TRBV5-1 and J usage is TRBJ1-5; 8 bases are a match to TRBD1. Per the germline V gene, CDR1 is SGHRS and CDR2 is YFSETQ. This CDR3 has 15 amino acids. V dropped 3 bases and J dropped 4; count of bases not matched to a gene: 6. The CDR3 bases that were read are TGCGCCAGCAGCTGCCCCGGACAGGGTAATCAGCCC. Translating gives CASSCPGQGNQP. The whole CDR3 region reads CASSCPGQGNQPQHF.

This clone was picked up many times. Coverage ceases 3 residues before the CDR3 finishes, and the germline J gene fills in the end. The chain joins TRBV23-1 to TRBJ1-1; D is ambiguous. TRBV23-1 is designated an ORF whose function remains uncertain. This CDR3 region has 16 residues. The V end lost 5 bases, the J end lost 1 base, and 17 bases lay between the germline ends. CDR3 DNA, as far as it was read: TGCGCCAGCAGTAATCCCCTCGAGGGTAAGAACACTGAA. Translated: CASSNPLEGKNTE. The entire CDR3 is CASSNPLEGKNTEAFF.

A few counts support this clone. The missing CDR3 end, 3 residues past where the read stops, is filled in from the germline J gene. The V gene is TRBV7-9, the J gene TRBJ2-3; TRBD1 might be the D (5 bases). CDR1 is SEHNR and CDR2 is FQNEAQ in the germline V gene (reference sequence). This CDR3 region has 12 residues. CDR3: CASSFRDQPQYF. Partial CDR3 DNA: TGTGCCAGCAGCTTCAGGGATCAGCCG.

This clone was recorded at least ten times. The covered CDR3 bases are TGCGCCAGCAGCTTAGGGGAGCGGGGCTATGGC. Encoded protein: CASSLGERGYG. The complete CDR3 sequence is CASSLGERGYGYTF. V usage is TRBV5-1 and J usage is TRBJ1-2, with D tentatively TRBD1 (5 bases). The CDR3 is cut off 3 residues early in the read; its end comes from the germline J gene. In germline, CDR1 is SGHRS, CDR2 YFSETQ. CDR3 length: 14 residues. Trimming left V 2 bases short and J 4 bases short, with 12 bases between.

As regards this clone: The read is 3 residues too short to cover the CDR3 end, so that end is filled in from the germline J gene. V gene TRBV7-9 combines with J gene TRBJ1-1; TRBD1 aligns across 7 bases. V shed 4 bases and J 4 bases; nucleotides not matched to a gene: 9. CDR1 is SEHNR and CDR2 is FQNEAQ in the germline V gene (reference sequence). CDR3 length equals 15 residues. The sequenced CDR3 bases are TGTGCCAGCAGCTCGTTACAGGGGATGTCCACTGAA. This sequence encodes CASSSLQGMSTE. The complete CDR3 protein is CASSSLQGMSTEAFF.

About this clone: The CDR3 goes on 3 residues after the read ends, and that part is filled in from the germline J gene. The chain joins TRBV18 to TRBJ1-2; 9 bases align to TRBD1. In germline, CDR1 is KGHSH, CDR2 LQKENI. The V and J ends lost 5 bases and 4 bases, in that order; junction bases with no gene match: 8. This CDR3 comprises 15 residues. The part of the CDR3 DNA that was read is TGTGCCAGCTCAGAGGGACAGGGCGCCTTCTATGGC. Its translation is CASSEGQGAFYG. The whole CDR3 sequence is CASSEGQGAFYGYTF.

The table lists this clone with many counts. The read falls 3 residues short of the CDR3 end, and the missing part is taken from the germline J gene. The chain combines TRBV4-1 with TRBJ2-5; D is unresolved. This CDR3 has 16 amino acids. The germline V gene encodes CDR1 MGHRA and CDR2 YSYEKL. Between the trimmed V and J ends, which lost 1 base and 0 bases, there was a span of 12 bases. The CDR3 bases that were read are TGCGCCAGCAGCCAAGGCGGCACACTCTACCAAGAGACC. Its translation: CASSQGGTLYQET. The entire CDR3 protein is CASSQGGTLYQETQYF.

This clone was observed many times. Sequencing ends 3 residues short of the CDR3 end; the germline J gene provides the rest. The chain employs TRBV7-8 and TRBJ2-5; no firm D call. V was clipped by 7 bases and J by 2 bases, with 14 bases between them. Germline CDR1 and CDR2: SGHVS and FQNEAQ. The CDR3 spans 14 residues. CDR3 protein: CASTWVGQQETQYF. The DNA read from the CDR3 is TGTGCCAGCACCTGGGTGGGCCAGCAAGAGACC.

This clone was counted many times. The sequence runs out 3 residues before the end of the CDR3; the remainder is reconstructed from the germline J gene. J is TRBJ2-2 and V is TRBV29-1; 9 nucleotides agree with TRBD2. Per the germline V gene, CDR1 is SQVTM and CDR2 is ANQGSEA. The CDR3 contains 14 residues. V shed 6 bases, J shed 4 bases, and the junction held 6 bases outside the gene matches. The DNA read from the CDR3 is TGCAGCGTGCGGGGGGGAAGAGGCACCGGGGAG. Translation gives CSVRGGRGTGE. The CDR3 reads in full as CSVRGGRGTGELFF.

The table lists this clone with many counts. The CDR3: CSANSLAGGPINEQFF. The CDR3 bases that were read are TGCAGTGCCAACTCCTTAGCGGGGGGGCCTATTAATGAG. The V gene is TRBV20-1, the J gene TRBJ2-1; 11 nucleotides align to TRBD2. The read halts 3 residues ahead of the CDR3 end, with the missing end drawn from the germline J gene. J gave up 7 bases and V 6 bases, and 14 bases lay outside the gene matches. The CDR3 extends over 16 amino acids. In germline, CDR1 is DFQATT, CDR2 SNEGSKA (reference sequence).

This clone was found many times. The CDR3 extends 3 residues past the end of the read, so its final part is completed from the germline J gene. The rearrangement joins TRBV2 to TRBJ2-5, with TRBD2 as a possible D gene (5 bases). Per the germline V gene, CDR1 is SNHLY and CDR2 is FYNNEI. The CDR3 contains 15 residues. V lost 4 bases to trimming and J lost 5 bases, with 17 bases between them. The CDR3 loop is CASSAGLSPGETQYF. Incomplete CDR3 DNA: TGTGCCAGCAGTGCCGGACTTTCCCCTGGGGAGACC.

This clone was counted between two and nine times. The CDR3 loop is CAWGDRGDEAFF. Incomplete CDR3 DNA: TGTGCCTGGGGGGACAGAGGGGACGAA. V gene TRBV30 combines with J gene TRBJ1-1; TRBD1 aligns across 7 bases. The read stops 3 residues short of the end of the CDR3; the missing end is completed from the germline J gene. CDR3 length: 12 amino acids. CDR1 and CDR2 (germline): GTSNPN, SVGIG (reference sequence).

This clone appeared many times. The read terminates 3 residues before the CDR3 end, so the remaining end is supplied by the germline J gene. The chain uses TRBV9 and TRBJ2-2, with 12 bases identical to TRBD2. The ends lost 1 base at V and 4 bases at J; junction bases unmatched: 8. Germline CDR1 SGDLS, CDR2 YYNGEE. This CDR3 region has 18 residues. The CDR3 DNA, read in part, is TGTGCCAGCAGCGTAAGGGCTAGCGGGGGGGCCCGCACCGGGGAG. Amino acid sequence: CASSVRASGGARTGE. The CDR3 in full is CASSVRASGGARTGELFF.

This clone was counted at least ten times. The read terminates 3 residues ahead of where the CDR3 ends, so the germline J gene completes it. The rearrangement links TRBV10-3 to TRBJ1-5; TRBD1 might be the D (5 bases). The length of the CDR3 is 15 residues. V lost 0 bases and J 6 bases, leaving 12 bases between the germline ends. Per germline, CDR1 ENHRY and CDR2 SYGVKD. This CDR3 is CAISESGRGSQPQHF. The sequenced CDR3 bases are TGTGCCATCAGTGAGTCGGGAAGGGGAAGTCAGCCC.

This clone was counted ten times or more. The read finishes 3 residues shy of the CDR3 end, and the germline J gene is used to complete it. This chain links TRBV29-1 with TRBJ2-5; tentatively, D is TRBD1 (5 bases). The germline V and J ends were trimmed by 4 bases and 4 bases, with 7 bases remaining between them. Looked up from germline, CDR1 is SQVTM and CDR2 is ANQGSEA. This CDR3 spans 11 amino acids. The part of the CDR3 DNA that was read is TGCAGCGTTGCCAGGGCAGAGACC. Protein product: CSVARAET. The whole CDR3 sequence is CSVARAETQYF.

This clone has a count of ten or more. The read finishes 3 residues shy of the CDR3 end, and the germline J gene is used to complete it. The chain links TRBV6-2 or TRBV6-3 to TRBJ2-6; D assignment may be TRBD1 or TRBD2 (5 bases each). V shed 3 bases and J shed 2 bases, with 8 bases lying between them. The length of the CDR3 is 15 residues. The germline gives CDR1 MNHEY, CDR2 SVGEGT. Here the CDR3 reads CASSYEGTGANVLTF. The DNA read from the CDR3 is TGTGCCAGCAGTTATGAGGGGACTGGGGCCAACGTC.

This clone came up many times. The sequence runs out 3 residues before the end of the CDR3; the remainder is reconstructed from the germline J gene. The rearrangement links TRBV6-4 to TRBJ2-2; TRBD1 is a possible D gene (6 bases). V was trimmed by 5 bases and J by 4 bases, leaving 11 bases between them. The CDR3 runs to 14 residues. Germline CDR1 reads MRHNA; CDR2 reads SNTAGT. CDR3 sequence: CASSLGQFTGELFF. CDR3 DNA (partial): TGTGCCAGCAGTCTAGGACAGTTCACCGGGGAG.

Only a few counts were recorded for this clone. Read coverage stops 3 residues before the CDR3 terminus; the germline J gene supplies the remainder. V usage is TRBV11-3 and J usage is TRBJ2-2; D may be TRBD1 (6 bases). Germline assignment: CDR1 SGHNT and CDR2 YENEEA. CDR3 length: 15 amino acids. V lost 3 bases and J 0 bases, leaving 8 bases between the germline ends. The CDR3 protein is CASSFQGSNTGELFF. CDR3 bases read: TGTGCCAGCAGCTTTCAGGGGTCGAACACCGGGGAG. The full variable domain, rest sourced from reference TRBV11-3 and TRBJ2-2, is EAGVVQSPRYKIIEKKQPVAFWCNPISGHNTLYWYLQNLGQGPELLIRYENEEAVDDSQLPKDRFSAERLKGVDSTLKIQPAELGDSAVYLCASSFQGSNTGELFFGEGSRLTVL.

This clone was recorded many times. Read coverage stops 3 residues before the CDR3 terminus; the germline J gene supplies the remainder. V and J are TRBV5-1 and TRBJ1-1, with D tentatively TRBD1 (5 bases). CDR3 size: 13 residues. Looked up from germline, CDR1 is SGHRS and CDR2 is YFSETQ. The part of the CDR3 DNA that was read is TGCGCCAGCAGGCCTACTAGCGGGGGAGGG. This encodes CASRPTSGGG. The CDR3 in full is CASRPTSGGGAFF.

Many counts were recorded for this clone. The sequence runs out 3 residues before the end of the CDR3; the remainder is reconstructed from the germline J gene. The chain joins TRBV29-1 to TRBJ2-7; D perhaps matches TRBD2 (6 bases). The CDR3 covers 12 residues. Germline V gene lookup returns CDR1 SQVTM and CDR2 ANQGSEA. Trimming cost V 6 bases and J 3 bases, with 12 bases left between them. The sequenced CDR3 bases are TGCAGCGTGGGGACTGTGGGCTACGAG. It is translated as CSVGTVGYE. The complete CDR3 protein is CSVGTVGYEQYF.

This clone was seen ten or more times. The read terminates 3 residues ahead of where the CDR3 ends, so the germline J gene completes it. The chain recombines TRBV7-8 with TRBJ2-7; D uncertain. This CDR3 has 15 residues. Trimming left V 5 bases short and J 0 bases short, with 14 bases between. CDR1 and CDR2 (germline): SGHVS, FQNEAQ. The CDR3 bases that were read are TGTGCCAGCAGCCAAGAGGTGGGCAGCTCCTACGAG. It codes for CASSQEVGSSYE. The CDR3 in full is CASSQEVGSSYEQYF.

This clone was recorded at least ten times. The sequenced fragment ends 3 residues before the CDR3 boundary, so the rest is inferred from the germline J gene. The chain has TRBV5-1 and TRBJ2-1, with TRBD2 identical over 12 bases. Germline trimming cut 5 bases from V and 9 bases from J; bases unmatched to any gene: 12. There are 16 residues in the CDR3. Germline V lookup: CDR1 SGHRS, CDR2 YFSETQ. Partial CDR3 DNA: TGCGCCAGCAGGTACCGGACTAGCGGGGCTTCGGGTGAG. Translating gives CASRYRTSGASGE. The whole CDR3 region reads CASRYRTSGASGEQFF. The full variable domain, rest sourced from reference TRBV5-1 and TRBJ2-1, is KAGVTQTPRYLIKTRGQQVTLSCSPISGHRSVSWYQQTPGQGLQFLFEYFSETQRNKGNFPGRFSGRQFSNSRSEMNVSTLELGDSALYLCASRYRTSGASGEQFFGPGTRLTVL.

This clone was recorded many times. The read terminates 3 residues ahead of where the CDR3 ends, so the germline J gene completes it. The chain combines TRBV5-1 with TRBJ1-1, with 8 bases aligning to TRBD1. V trimming: 3 bases; J trimming: 6 bases; junction bases outside the gene matches: 7. Germline CDR1 and CDR2: SGHRS and YFSETQ. The CDR3 spans 14 residues. The CDR3 bases that were read are TGCGCCAGCAGCTCCCGGGACAGGAATGCTGAA. It specifies CASSSRDRNAE. The CDR3 reads in full as CASSSRDRNAEAFF.

This clone was observed at least ten times. The read terminates 3 residues before the CDR3 end, so the remaining end is supplied by the germline J gene. V gene TRBV24-1 combines with J gene TRBJ1-4; 10 bases fit TRBD1. Trimming took 7 bases from V and 6 from J; bases not matched to a gene: 4. The germline V gene has CDR1 KGHDR and CDR2 SFDVKD. This CDR3 is 14 amino acids long. CDR3 bases read: TGTGCCACCAGAACCGGGACAGGGGATGAAAAA. Translating it yields CATRTGTGDEK. The whole CDR3 sequence is CATRTGTGDEKLFF.

In its sample, this clone was seen many times. The read gets to within 3 residues of the CDR3 end, and the germline J gene fills in the rest. The chain joins TRBV20-1 to TRBJ2-2, with D maybe TRBD1 (5 bases). This CDR3 spans 13 amino acids. The V gene lost 2 bases and the J gene lost 1 base, with 5 bases spanning the gap. The germline gives CDR1 DFQATT, CDR2 SNEGSKA (reference sequence). The covered CDR3 bases are TGCAGTGCTAGAAGGGGGAACACCGGGGAG. The encoded protein is CSARRGNTGE. The full-length CDR3 reads as CSARRGNTGELFF.